One sample yielded the 2 T cell receptor beta chains listed below, sequenced in a study of cytomegalovirus exposure and HLA in healthy donors. PCR involved 60 Vbeta and 13 Jbeta primers. Generated by immunoSEQ multiplex PCR, the TCRdb table keeps only in-frame clones and is missing some. This table has roughly 230,000 clones, approximately 91% appearing once. The material sequenced was PBMCs. These receptors came from a girl aged 2 to 9 in good health and CMV-seronegative.

The chain carries TRBV18 and TRBJ2-7; 11 positions match TRBD2. Losses at the gene ends were 6 bases for V and 2 bases for J; bases not matched to a gene: 9. The CDR3 consists of 16 residues. In germline, CDR1 is KGHSH, CDR2 LQKENI. The CDR3 coding sequence is TGTGCCAGCTCGCAACTGACTAGCGGGGCACCCTACGAGCAGTACTTC. Amino acids: CASSQLTSGAPYEQYF.

The chain links TRBV5-6 to TRBJ1-6; TRBD1 might be the D (6 bases). V lost 6 bases, J lost 3 bases, and 13 bases lay in between. CDR1 is SGHDT and CDR2 is YYEEEE in the germline V gene. This CDR3 has 15 residues. The CDR3 nucleotides read TGTGCCAGCAACAGGGATCTTGACTATAATTCACCCCTCCACTTT. Encoded protein: CASNRDLDYNSPLHF.